The present TCR beta chain was sequenced within a study of cytomegalovirus exposure and HLA in healthy donors. About the study: Among the 300 to 450 genotyped donors, around 85% were placed in the Caucasian-associated ancestry cluster. Study-level points and caveats: The HLA-A and HLA-B alleles of most subjects were reportedly predicted accurately from TCR beta sequences. Previous analysis showed most TCR beta V segments were productive about 90% or about 30% of the time. DRB1 had the most TCR associations and HLA-C the fewest, a later analysis found, with rates varying by HLA locus.

The PCR used 60 Vbeta and 13 Jbeta primers. Produced via immunoSEQ multiplex PCR; TCRdb's table is partial and in-frame only. The profile shows approximately 98,000 clones, roughly 70% of them singletons. Trimming cost V 2 bases and J 5 bases, with 15 bases left between them. Germline CDR1 reads MNHNS; CDR2 reads SASEGT. CDR3 size: 15 residues. This clone was seen only a few times. Antigen: not known. The genes are TRBV6-1 and TRBJ1-2, with no clear D. The TCR sequence derives from a male donor in good health and CMV-seronegative. The specimen was PBMCs. CDR3: CASSELSHGVYGYTF. CDR3 sequence (DNA): TGTGCCAGCAGTGAATTAAGTCACGGAGTATATGGCTACACCTTC.